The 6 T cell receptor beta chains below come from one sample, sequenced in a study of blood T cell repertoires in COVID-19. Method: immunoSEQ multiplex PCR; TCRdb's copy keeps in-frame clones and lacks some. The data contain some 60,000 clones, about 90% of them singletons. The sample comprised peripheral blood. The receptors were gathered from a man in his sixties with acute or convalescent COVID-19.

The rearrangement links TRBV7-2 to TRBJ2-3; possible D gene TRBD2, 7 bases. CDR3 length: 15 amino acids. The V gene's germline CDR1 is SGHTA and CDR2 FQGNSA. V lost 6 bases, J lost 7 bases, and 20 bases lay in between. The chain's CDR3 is CASRKSGGGRNTQYF. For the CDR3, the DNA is TGTGCCAGCAGGAAATCGGGGGGCGGGAGAAATACGCAGTATTTT.

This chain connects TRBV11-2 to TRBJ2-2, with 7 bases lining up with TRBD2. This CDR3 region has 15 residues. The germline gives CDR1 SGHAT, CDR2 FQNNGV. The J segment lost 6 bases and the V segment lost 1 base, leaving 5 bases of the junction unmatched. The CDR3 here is CASSLGGSGPGELFF. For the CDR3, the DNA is TGTGCCAGCAGCTTAGGCGGTAGCGGGCCCGGGGAGCTGTTTTTT.

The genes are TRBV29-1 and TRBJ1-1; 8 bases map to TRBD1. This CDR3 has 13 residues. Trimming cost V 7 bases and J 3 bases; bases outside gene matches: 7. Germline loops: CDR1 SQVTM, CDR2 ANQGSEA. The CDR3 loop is CSGGQGKDTEAFF. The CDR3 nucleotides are TGCAGCGGAGGACAGGGTAAGGACACTGAAGCTTTCTTT.

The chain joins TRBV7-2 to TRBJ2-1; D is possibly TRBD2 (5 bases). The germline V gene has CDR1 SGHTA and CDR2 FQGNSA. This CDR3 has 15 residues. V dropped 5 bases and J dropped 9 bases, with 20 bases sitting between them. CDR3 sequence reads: CASSPRGSADGEQFF. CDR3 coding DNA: TGTGCCAGCAGCCCCCGCGGTAGCGCTGATGGTGAGCAGTTCTTC.

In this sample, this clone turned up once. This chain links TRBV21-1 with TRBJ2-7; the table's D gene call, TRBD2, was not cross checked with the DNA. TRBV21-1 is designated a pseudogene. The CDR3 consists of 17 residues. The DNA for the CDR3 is TGTGCCAGCAGCAGCAGGCGTCGGACTCATATGCCCTACGAGCAGTACTTC. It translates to CASSSRRRTHMPYEQYF.

CDR3 loop: CASSQARGNSPLHF. Here the CDR3 DNA reads TGTGCCAGCAGCCAAGCAAGGGGGAATTCACCCCTCCACTTT. The V call is TRBV14, the J call TRBJ1-6; perhaps TRBD1 as D (6 bases). The germline V gene has CDR1 SGHDN and CDR2 FVKESK. Trimming pared 1 base from V and 7 bases from J, leaving 8 bases between. The CDR3 spans 14 residues.